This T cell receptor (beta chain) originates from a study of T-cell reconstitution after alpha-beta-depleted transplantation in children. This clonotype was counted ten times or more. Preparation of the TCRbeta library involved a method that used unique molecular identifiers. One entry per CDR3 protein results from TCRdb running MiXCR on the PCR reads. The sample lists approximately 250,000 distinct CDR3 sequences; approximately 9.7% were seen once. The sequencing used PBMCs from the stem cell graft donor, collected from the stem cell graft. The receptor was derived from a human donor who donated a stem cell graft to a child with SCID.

CDR3 sequence (DNA): TGTGCCACCAGCCTCGGGACAGCGGGGTATGGCTACACCTTC. Translating it yields CATSLGTAGYGYTF. V is TRBV15 and J is TRBJ1-2; 7 positions agree with TRBD1. J was trimmed by 5 bases and V by 5 bases; bases with no gene match: 8. The CDR3 length is 14 residues. CDR1 and CDR2 (germline): LNHNV, YYDKDF (reference sequence).